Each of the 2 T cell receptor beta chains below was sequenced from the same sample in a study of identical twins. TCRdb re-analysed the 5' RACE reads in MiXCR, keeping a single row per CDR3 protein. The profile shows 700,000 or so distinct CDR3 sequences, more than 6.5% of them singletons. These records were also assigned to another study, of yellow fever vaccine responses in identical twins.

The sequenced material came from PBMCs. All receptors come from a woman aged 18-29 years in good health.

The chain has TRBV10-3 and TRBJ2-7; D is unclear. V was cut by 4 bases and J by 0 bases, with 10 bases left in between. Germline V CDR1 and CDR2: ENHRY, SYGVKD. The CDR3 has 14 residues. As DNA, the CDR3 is TGTGCCATCAGTGGCTCTCTTTACTCCTACGAGCAGTACTTC. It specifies CAISGSLYSYEQYF.

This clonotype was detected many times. The CDR3 region is CASSYSDRDGYTF. The CDR3, as DNA: TGTGCCAGCAGTTACTCCGACAGGGATGGCTACACCTTC. J is TRBJ1-2 and V is TRBV6-5; 7 bases fit TRBD1. Trimming cost V 0 bases and J 6 bases; bases outside gene matches: 1. Germline CDR1 and CDR2: MNHEY and SVGAGI. The CDR3 is made up of 13 amino acids.